Listed here are 24 T cell receptor beta chains from one sample, sequenced in a study of T cell changes during pregnancy in multiple sclerosis. The data were produced by immunoSEQ multiplex PCR, yet TCRdb's version contains in-frame clones alone and is incomplete. The sample shows 70,000 to 100,000 clones, around 93% of them seen only once. The material was peripheral blood, obtained in the third trimester of pregnancy. These receptors originate from a female donor in good health, enrolled as a control in a pregnancy study.

The V gene is TRBV28, the J gene TRBJ2-6, with a possible D match to TRBD2 (5 bases). CDR3 length: 14 residues. V shed 6 bases and J shed 0 bases, with 6 bases lying between them. Germline CDR1 reads MDHEN; CDR2 reads SYDVKM. CDR3 coding DNA: TGTGCCAGCAGAGCGGACTCTGGGGCCAACGTCCTGACTTTC. As protein: CASRADSGANVLTF.

The V gene is TRBV21-1, the J gene TRBJ2-4; the table's D call of TRBD1 was not tested on the DNA. TRBV21-1 is given as a pseudogene. The length of the CDR3 is 15 residues. The CDR3 reads CASRSRDRGQDIQYF. CDR3 nucleotides: TGTGCCAGCAGGTCCCGGGACAGGGGGCAAGACATTCAGTACTTC.

This sequence joins TRBV7-2 and TRBJ2-7, with 7 bases identical to TRBD2. Trimming removed 4 bases from V and 0 bases from J; junction bases left unmatched: 3. Germline-derived CDR1 and CDR2 are SGHTA and FQGNSA. CDR3 length: 14 residues. The CDR3, as DNA: TGTGCCAGCAGCTCCTGGACTAGCTCCTACGAGCAGTACTTC. Translated: CASSSWTSSYEQYF.

This chain joins TRBV29-1 and TRBJ1-1, with unresolved D. The V end lost 2 bases, the J end lost 11 bases, and 12 bases lay between the germline ends. CDR3 length: 11 residues. CDR1 is SQVTM and CDR2 is ANQGSEA in the germline V gene. The CDR3: CSVEQTGGAFF. As DNA, the CDR3 is TGCAGCGTTGAACAAACCGGCGGGGCTTTCTTT.

The CDR3 DNA follows: TGTGCCAGCAGGCGCAGGGGTTCTGGGGCCAACGTCCTGACTTTC. Protein: CASRRRGSGANVLTF. V and J are TRBV6-5 and TRBJ2-6, with TRBD1 as a possible D gene (6 bases). The V gene lost 6 bases and the J gene lost 1 base, with 10 bases spanning the gap. The CDR3 totals 15 residues. Germline CDR1 is MNHEY and CDR2 is SVGAGI.

With regard to this clone: Additional DNA sequences in this sample encode the identical CDR3. The chain employs TRBV28 and TRBJ1-5; D is ambiguous. V was pared by 1 base and J by 0 bases, with 4 bases between. This CDR3 has 14 amino acids. CDR1 and CDR2 (germline): MDHEN, SYDVKM. For the CDR3, the DNA is TGTGCCAGCAGTTTATCCGGTAGCAATCAGCCCCAGCATTTT. Translation: CASSLSGSNQPQHF.

The chain has TRBV6-5 and TRBJ2-4, with D maybe TRBD1 (6 bases). With 2 bases removed from V and 7 bases from J, the gap between germline ends came to 12 bases. Germline CDR1 MNHEY, CDR2 SVGAGI. There are 14 residues in the CDR3. CDR3 region: CASSYDRPGNIQYF. The CDR3 region has the DNA TGTGCCAGCAGTTACGACAGGCCGGGGAACATTCAGTACTTC.

The chain uses TRBV2 and TRBJ1-2; 7 nucleotides line up with TRBD1. The CDR3 is 17 residues long. Trimming cost V 8 bases and J 2 bases; bases outside gene matches: 17. Germline assignment: CDR1 SNHLY and CDR2 FYNNEI. CDR3 amino acids: CASSRQGKPDLNYGYTF. The CDR3 DNA reads as TGTGCCAGCTCCAGACAGGGAAAGCCGGATCTAAACTATGGCTACACCTTC.

The V gene is TRBV4-1, the J gene TRBJ2-6; tentatively, D is TRBD2 (6 bases). The CDR3 is 15 residues long. CDR1 is MGHRA and CDR2 is YSYEKL in the germline V gene. V lost 4 bases to trimming and J lost 4 bases, with 11 bases between them. CDR3 DNA: TGCGCCAGCAGCCTGGTGGAGGGGGGGGCCAACGTCCTGACTTTC. Its protein is CASSLVEGGANVLTF.

The table lists this clone with a count of one. J is TRBJ2-5 and V is TRBV5-1, with 8 positions matching TRBD1. V shed 7 bases and J 2 bases; nucleotides not matched to a gene: 7. CDR1 and CDR2 (germline): SGHRS, YFSETQ. The CDR3 length is 14 residues. CDR3 nucleotides: TGCGCCAGCGGACCGGGACAGGCTCAAGAGACCCAGTACTTC. Protein: CASGPGQAQETQYF.

This clone was seen just once. J is TRBJ2-5 and V is TRBV19, with 7 bases aligning to TRBD1. Germline loops: CDR1 LNHDA, CDR2 SQIVND (reference sequence). The CDR3 is 14 residues long. The junction had 7 bases not matched to a gene; V was cut back by 4 bases and J by 5 bases. The CDR3 DNA is TGTGCCAGTAGTACCCAGACAGGGTCGGAGACCCAGTACTTC. Translation gives CASSTQTGSETQYF.

The chain couples TRBV11-2 to TRBJ1-1; tentative D call: TRBD1 (5 bases). CDR3 length: 14 residues. The germline V and J ends were trimmed by 2 bases and 4 bases, with 11 bases remaining between them. The germline V gene has CDR1 SGHAT and CDR2 FQNNGV. The CDR3 protein is CASSLSRGFTEAFF. The CDR3 bases are TGTGCCAGCAGCTTATCCCGGGGGTTCACTGAAGCTTTCTTT. Complete variable domain (other parts from reference TRBV11-2 and TRBJ1-1): EAGVAQSPRYKIIEKRQSVAFWCNPISGHATLYWYQQILGQGPKLLIQFQNNGVVDDSQLPKDRFSAERLKGVDSTLKIQPAKLEDSAVYLCASSLSRGFTEAFFGQGTRLTVV.

This chain connects TRBV19 to TRBJ2-1; D is perhaps TRBD2 (5 bases). Germline assignment: CDR1 LNHDA and CDR2 SQIVND (reference sequence). The CDR3 has 15 residues. Deletions cut 0 bases from V and 9 bases from J, with 15 bases between. Written as DNA, the CDR3 is TGTGCCAGTAGTATAGATGCCGCGCGGGTTGGTGAGCAGTTCTTC. This gives the protein CASSIDAARVGEQFF.

The V call is TRBV2, the J call TRBJ2-2, with D possibly TRBD2 on 5 matching bases. This CDR3 has 14 amino acids. Looked up from germline, CDR1 is SNHLY and CDR2 is FYNNEI. Trimming removed 7 bases from V and 1 base from J, with 10 bases in between. CDR3 sequence reads: CASTLRENTGELFF. CDR3 nucleotide sequence: TGTGCCAGCACCCTACGGGAGAACACCGGGGAGCTGTTTTTT. Full variable domain (missing parts from reference TRBV2 and TRBJ2-2): EPEVTQTPSHQVTQMGQEVILRCVPISNHLYFYWYRQILGQKVEFLVSFYNNEISEKSEIFDDQFSVERPDGSNFTLKIRSTKLEDSAMYFCASTLRENTGELFFGEGSRLTVL.

The chain uses TRBV7-8 and TRBJ1-1; D call uncertain. The V end lost 5 bases, the J end lost 1 base, and 5 bases lay between the germline ends. This CDR3 contains 12 residues. Germline CDR1 reads SGHVS; CDR2 reads FQNEAQ. CDR3 region: CASSPWNTEAFF. Here the CDR3 DNA reads TGTGCCAGCAGCCCGTGGAACACTGAAGCTTTCTTT.

J is TRBJ1-1 and V is TRBV5-4, with 7 bases identical to TRBD1. This CDR3 spans 14 amino acids. Germline CDR1 reads SGHNT; CDR2 reads YYREEE (reference sequence). V shed 4 bases, J shed 0 bases, and the junction held 3 bases outside the gene matches. CDR3 sequence (DNA): TGTGCCAGCAGCGAGGGACAGATGAACACTGAAGCTTTCTTT. Its translation is CASSEGQMNTEAFF.

This chain links TRBV15 with TRBJ2-4; D uncertain. The CDR3 contains 15 residues. Germline V gene sequence: CDR1 LNHNV, CDR2 YYDKDF (reference sequence). V lost 1 base, J lost 2 bases, and 9 bases lay in between. The CDR3 reads CATSRGTEPKNIQYF. The CDR3 DNA reads TGTGCCACCAGCAGAGGTACAGAACCCAAAAACATTCAGTACTTC.

Comments on this clone: Sequence at one end of the junction differs from germline and may be a read error. The chain links TRBV7-7 to TRBJ2-1; 12 nucleotides align to TRBD2. The germline V gene encodes CDR1 SSHAT and CDR2 FNYEAQ (reference sequence). This CDR3 is 16 amino acids long. Here the CDR3 reads CASRPLTSGRKNEQFF. CDR3 nucleotide sequence: TGTGCTAGCAGACCACTAACTAGCGGGAGGAAGAATGAGCAGTTCTTC.

In DNA, the CDR3 is TGTGCCAGCAGTTCCCGGACTAGCGGGGACACTCAAGAGACCCAGTACTTC. It is translated as CASSSRTSGDTQETQYF. This chain links TRBV28 with TRBJ2-5, with 12 nucleotides matching TRBD2. Germline V gene data show CDR1 as MDHEN and CDR2 as SYDVKM. V gave up 4 bases and J gave up 2 bases; unmatched junction bases: 8. CDR3 length: 17 amino acids.

The chain links TRBV28 to TRBJ1-5; tentative D call: TRBD1 (6 bases). The CDR3 extends over 16 amino acids. The V gene's germline CDR1 is MDHEN and CDR2 SYDVKM. With 5 bases removed from V and 0 bases from J, the gap between germline ends came to 14 bases. CDR3 region: CASSLTGSYSNQPQHF. DNA for the CDR3: TGTGCCAGCAGTCTAACAGGGTCATATAGCAATCAGCCCCAGCATTTT. Full variable domain (remainder filled in from reference TRBV28 and TRBJ1-5): DVKVTQSSRYLVKRTGEKVFLECVQDMDHENMFWYRQDPGLGLRLIYFSYDVKMKEKGDIPEGYSVSREKKERFSLILESASTNQTSMYLCASSLTGSYSNQPQHFGDGTRLSIL.

Comment on this clone: The DNA is omitted, as the CDR3 cannot be located on it reliably, and the CDR3 follows TCRdb's listing. J is TRBJ2-3 and V is TRBV5-1; the table's TRBD2 call for D was not verified on the DNA. Germline V gene data show CDR1 as SGHRS and CDR2 as YFSETQ. The length of the CDR3 is 13 amino acids, counting both ends. The CDR3 spells CASTQVGGGSWYF.

The genes are TRBV7-9 and TRBJ1-5; D is possibly TRBD1 (5 bases). The CDR3 consists of 13 residues. Germline-derived CDR1 and CDR2 are SEHNR and FQNEAQ (reference sequence). Between the trimmed V and J ends, which lost 8 bases and 1 base, there was a span of 9 bases. The CDR3 protein is CASGDSSNQPQHF. The CDR3 coding sequence is TGTGCCAGCGGGGACTCCAGCAATCAGCCCCAGCATTTT.

The CDR3 reads CASSQGASSYEQYF. The DNA for the CDR3 is TGTGCCAGCAGCCAGGGAGCCTCCTCCTACGAGCAGTACTTC. The chain recombines TRBV4-2 with TRBJ2-7; tentatively, D is TRBD2 (5 bases). The V end lost 3 bases, the J end lost 0 bases, and 9 bases lay between the germline ends. In germline, CDR1 is LGHNA, CDR2 YNFKEQ. The CDR3 length is 14 residues.

A single count supports this clone. The chain links TRBV6-5 to TRBJ2-7, with 9 positions matching TRBD2. Per germline, CDR1 MNHEY and CDR2 SVGAGI. V lost 4 bases, J lost 1 base, and 5 bases stayed unmatched. CDR3 length: 15 residues. The CDR3 protein is CASSSSGRSSYEQYF. CDR3 coding DNA: TGTGCCAGCAGTTCCAGCGGGAGGTCATCCTACGAGCAGTACTTC.